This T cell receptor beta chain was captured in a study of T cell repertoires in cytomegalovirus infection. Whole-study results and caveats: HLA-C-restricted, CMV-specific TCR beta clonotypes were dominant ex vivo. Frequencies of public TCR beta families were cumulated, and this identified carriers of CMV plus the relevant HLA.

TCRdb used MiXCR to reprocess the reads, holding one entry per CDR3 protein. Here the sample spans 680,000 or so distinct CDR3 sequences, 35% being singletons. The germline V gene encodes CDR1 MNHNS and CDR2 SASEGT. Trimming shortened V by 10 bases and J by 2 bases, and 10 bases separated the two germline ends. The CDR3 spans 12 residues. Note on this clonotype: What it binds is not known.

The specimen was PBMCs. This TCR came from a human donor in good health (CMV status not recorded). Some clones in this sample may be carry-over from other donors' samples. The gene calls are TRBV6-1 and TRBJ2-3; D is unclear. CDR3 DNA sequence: TGTGCCACCCGGGCCTACACAGATACGCAGTATTTT. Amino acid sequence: CATRAYTDTQYF.